A selection of T cell receptor beta chains follows, all from one sample in a study of T cells after yellow fever vaccination. TCRdb re-called the 5' RACE reads with MiXCR, one entry per CDR3 protein. The repertoire holds 40,000 to 55,000 distinct CDR3 sequences, with about 6.6% as singletons. The starting material was CD8+ T cells not binding an NS4B(214-222) dextramer, sorted from PBMCs, obtained roughly 46 days after the first yellow fever vaccination. The receptors shown here come from a man between 18 and 29 years old who received the YFV17D yellow fever vaccine. CDR3s include the opening cysteine and the closing phenylalanine or tryptophan. A D gene is named only where the DNA matches it firmly. The size field is filled for only some rows; it gives once, few, many or a size class.

D gene: -; clone size: many; J gene: TRBJ1-1; V gene: TRBV28; CDR3 DNA: TGTGCCAGCAGTTTCCTCTCGTCCCAAAACTCTGAAGCTTTCTTT; CDR3 protein: CASSFLSSQNSEAFF
D gene: -; clone size: many; J gene: TRBJ2-5; V gene: TRBV29-1; CDR3 DNA: TGCAGCGTTGACGATGGAGAGACCCAGTACTTC; CDR3 protein: CSVDDGETQYF
D gene: TRBD2; clone size: few; J gene: TRBJ2-3; V gene: TRBV3-1; CDR3 DNA: TGTGCCAGCAGCCAAGAGGCCCGGGGGGACTCAGATACGCAGTATTTT; CDR3 protein: CASSQEARGDSDTQYF
D gene: -; clone size: medium-sized; J gene: TRBJ2-3; V gene: TRBV10-1; CDR3 DNA: TGCGCCAGCAGTGGAATTGGTACGCAGTATTTT; CDR3 protein: CASSGIGTQYF
D gene: -; clone size: -; J gene: TRBJ1-5; V gene: TRBV6-1; CDR3 DNA: TGTGCCAGCAGGGAGGGCAATCAGCCCCAGCATTTT; CDR3 protein: CASREGNQPQHF
D gene: TRBD2; clone size: few; J gene: TRBJ2-5; V gene: TRBV7-2; CDR3 DNA: TGTGCCAGCAGCCCTATAACTAGCGGGTCGCAAGAGACCCAGTACTTC; CDR3 protein: CASSPITSGSQETQYF
D gene: -; clone size: few; J gene: TRBJ2-3; V gene: TRBV7-7; CDR3 DNA: TGTGCTAGCAGCCCGCTAGCCTTAGTCCCAGATACGCAGTATTTT; CDR3 protein: CASSPLALVPDTQYF
D gene: -; clone size: few; J gene: TRBJ1-2; V gene: TRBV20-1; CDR3 DNA: TGCAGTGCTAGTGGAGATAACTATGGCTACACCTTC; CDR3 protein: CSASGDNYGYTF
D gene: TRBD2; clone size: -; J gene: TRBJ2-5; V gene: TRBV9; CDR3 DNA: TGTGCCAGCAGCGTAGTTGGATTAGCGGGGCAAGAGACCCAGTACTTC; CDR3 protein: CASSVVGLAGQETQYF
D gene: TRBD1; clone size: many; J gene: TRBJ1-1; V gene: TRBV6-5; CDR3 DNA: TGTGCCAGCAGACTCCGGGACAGGGGAGTTGGTGAAGCTTTCTTT; CDR3 protein: CASRLRDRGVGEAFF
D gene: -; clone size: -; J gene: TRBJ1-1; V gene: TRBV29-1; CDR3 DNA: TGCAGCGTTATCCTGCCGGTCAGATCCACTGAAGCTTTCTTT; CDR3 protein: CSVILPVRSTEAFF
D gene: -; clone size: many; J gene: TRBJ2-1; V gene: TRBV6-1; CDR3 DNA: TGTGCCAGCAGTGGGGGCTCGGCGGGGAATGAGCAGTTCTTC; CDR3 protein: CASSGGSAGNEQFF
D gene: -; clone size: many; J gene: TRBJ2-2; V gene: TRBV14; CDR3 DNA: TGTGCCAGCAGCCAAACCCTTGCGGCGAACACCGGGGAGCTGTTTTTT; CDR3 protein: CASSQTLAANTGELFF
D gene: TRBD1; clone size: few; J gene: TRBJ1-1; V gene: TRBV4-3; CDR3 DNA: TGCGCCAGCCCCCTCCCGGGACAGGGGCCGATGGGCACTGAAGCTTTCTTT; CDR3 protein: CASPLPGQGPMGTEAFF
D gene: -; clone size: -; J gene: TRBJ1-1; V gene: TRBV19; CDR3 DNA: TGTGCCAGTAGGGAAGGGACGGTCACTGAAGCTTTCTTT; CDR3 protein: CASREGTVTEAFF
D gene: TRBD1; clone size: -; J gene: TRBJ1-1; V gene: TRBV5-4; CDR3 DNA: TGTGCCAGCAGCTGGGACAGGGGAGGGAGTACTGAAGCTTTCTTT; CDR3 protein: CASSWDRGGSTEAFF
D gene: TRBD2; clone size: -; J gene: TRBJ2-1; V gene: TRBV6-5; CDR3 DNA: TGTGCCAGCACCCCCGTGGGGGGGGGCTACAATGAGCAGTTCTTC; CDR3 protein: CASTPVGGGYNEQFF
D gene: TRBD1; clone size: -; J gene: TRBJ1-2; V gene: TRBV6-5; CDR3 DNA: TGTGCCAGCAGTTACTTCGCAGGGGGCAATACATATGGCTACACCTTC; CDR3 protein: CASSYFAGGNTYGYTF
D gene: TRBD1; clone size: -; J gene: TRBJ2-3; V gene: TRBV2; CDR3 DNA: TGTGCCATCAGCCCAACCACAACCGGGACAGGGACAGATACGCAGTATTTT; CDR3 protein: CAISPTTTGTGTDTQYF
D gene: -; clone size: few; J gene: TRBJ2-3; V gene: TRBV19; CDR3 DNA: TGTGCCAGTAGTATCTCAACTCGCACAGATACGCAGTATTTT; CDR3 protein: CASSISTRTDTQYF
D gene: -; clone size: -; J gene: TRBJ2-1; V gene: TRBV7-6; CDR3 DNA: TGTGCCAGCAGCCCGCGGGCGGCGGGGAAATATAAGGATGAGCAGTTCTTC; CDR3 protein: CASSPRAAGKYKDEQFF
D gene: -; clone size: few; J gene: TRBJ1-1; V gene: TRBV11-2; CDR3 DNA: TGTGCCAGCAGCTTAGGACGGGGGCCAGCTTTCTTT; CDR3 protein: CASSLGRGPAFF
D gene: -; clone size: many; J gene: TRBJ2-1; V gene: TRBV29-1; CDR3 DNA: TGCAGCGTTGTTACCTACAATGAGCAGTTCTTC; CDR3 protein: CSVVTYNEQFF
D gene: TRBD1; clone size: many; J gene: TRBJ1-6; V gene: TRBV5-5; CDR3 DNA: TGTGCCAGCAGCACCTGGGACAGGGGGAGCTCCTATAATTCACCCCTCCACTTT; CDR3 protein: CASSTWDRGSSYNSPLHF
D gene: TRBD2; clone size: -; J gene: TRBJ2-3; V gene: TRBV18; CDR3 DNA: TGTGCCAGCTCACCTAGACTAGCGGGGAACACAGATACGCAGTATTTT; CDR3 protein: CASSPRLAGNTDTQYF
D gene: TRBD1; clone size: -; J gene: TRBJ2-1; V gene: TRBV6-1; CDR3 DNA: TGTGCCAGCAGTGAGCCCCAACAAACGGACAGGGACTCCTACAATGAGCAGTTCTTC; CDR3 protein: CASSEPQQTDRDSYNEQFF
D gene: -; clone size: many; J gene: TRBJ1-2; V gene: TRBV6-5; CDR3 DNA: TGTGCCAGCAGTTACTCCAGAGAAGATAACTATGGCTACACCTTC; CDR3 protein: CASSYSREDNYGYTF
D gene: -; clone size: few; J gene: TRBJ1-1; V gene: TRBV6-1; CDR3 DNA: TGTGCCAGCAGTGGCCGGAGGATGAACACTGAAGCTTTCTTT; CDR3 protein: CASSGRRMNTEAFF
D gene: -; clone size: -; J gene: TRBJ1-6; V gene: TRBV6-1; CDR3 DNA: TGTGCCAGCAGTCAAGACAGTGGAATCAATTCACCCCTCCACTTT; CDR3 protein: CASSQDSGINSPLHF
D gene: -; clone size: -; J gene: TRBJ2-4; V gene: TRBV6-1; CDR3 DNA: TGTGCCAGCAGTGATACCCCGGGACTAGCCAAAAACATTCAGTACTTC; CDR3 protein: CASSDTPGLAKNIQYF
D gene: -; clone size: few; J gene: TRBJ2-7; V gene: TRBV7-6; CDR3 DNA: TGTGCCAGCAGGGACGCCACGCACGAGCAGTACTTC; CDR3 protein: CASRDATHEQYF
D gene: -; clone size: medium-sized; J gene: TRBJ1-1; V gene: TRBV29-1; CDR3 DNA: TGCAGCGTTGATGCGGGCAACGCTGAAGCTTTCTTT; CDR3 protein: CSVDAGNAEAFF
D gene: -; clone size: few; J gene: TRBJ1-1; V gene: TRBV4-1; CDR3 DNA: TGCGCCAGCAGCAAGAGACAGTTGAACACTGAAGCTTTCTTT; CDR3 protein: CASSKRQLNTEAFF
D gene: -; clone size: few; J gene: TRBJ2-2; V gene: TRBV20-1; CDR3 DNA: TGCAGTGCTAGAACAACCAGACTAGGCACCGGGGAGCTGTTTTTT; CDR3 protein: CSARTTRLGTGELFF
D gene: -; clone size: many; J gene: TRBJ2-2; V gene: TRBV4-3; CDR3 DNA: TGCGCCAGCAGCCAAGATCTGGGGGGGGCGCTGGCCGGGGAGCTGTTTTTT; CDR3 protein: CASSQDLGGALAGELFF
D gene: TRBD2; clone size: few; J gene: TRBJ2-5; V gene: TRBV10-2; CDR3 DNA: TGCGCCAGCAGTCTTCCCGGGACTAGCGGGGGGGCGAGGGAGGAGACCCAGTACTTC; CDR3 protein: CASSLPGTSGGAREETQYF
D gene: -; clone size: many; J gene: TRBJ2-4; V gene: TRBV4-1; CDR3 DNA: TGCGCCAGCAGCCTCAGGGGGGTAGCCAAAAACATTCAGTACTTC; CDR3 protein: CASSLRGVAKNIQYF
D gene: TRBD1; clone size: many; J gene: TRBJ1-5; V gene: TRBV20-1; CDR3 DNA: TGCAGTGCTAGAGTTCGGGGACAGATAAATCAGCCCCAGCATTTT; CDR3 protein: CSARVRGQINQPQHF
D gene: -; clone size: many; J gene: TRBJ2-7; V gene: TRBV7-3; CDR3 DNA: TGTGCCAGCAGCTTAGGGCCCCCGGACCTCTACGAGCAGTACTTC; CDR3 protein: CASSLGPPDLYEQYF
D gene: TRBD1; clone size: many; J gene: TRBJ2-7; V gene: TRBV4-1; CDR3 DNA: TGCGCCAGCAGCCAGAGCCGGGACAGGCAGACCTACGAGCAGTACTTC; CDR3 protein: CASSQSRDRQTYEQYF
D gene: TRBD2; clone size: few; J gene: TRBJ2-3; V gene: TRBV5-1; CDR3 DNA: TGCGCCAGCAGCACTAGCGGGGCCCTTGGGGATACGCAGTATTTT; CDR3 protein: CASSTSGALGDTQYF
D gene: -; clone size: many; J gene: TRBJ2-2; V gene: TRBV4-1; CDR3 DNA: TGCGCCAGCAGCCAATTCGAGGCCGGGGAGCTGTTTTTT; CDR3 protein: CASSQFEAGELFF
D gene: -; clone size: many; J gene: TRBJ1-5; V gene: TRBV12-3/TRBV12-4; CDR3 DNA: TGTGCCAGCAGTTTCGGGGAGAATCAGCCCCAGCATTTT; CDR3 protein: CASSFGENQPQHF
D gene: TRBD1; clone size: -; J gene: TRBJ1-4; V gene: TRBV27; CDR3 DNA: TGTGCCAGTGGGGAGGACAGGGGGTCCCTGATCGAAGAAAAACTGTTTTTT; CDR3 protein: CASGEDRGSLIEEKLFF
D gene: -; clone size: few; J gene: TRBJ1-1; V gene: TRBV4-1; CDR3 DNA: TGCGCCAGCAGCCAAGATGTCAGCTTCACTGAAGCTTTCTTT; CDR3 protein: CASSQDVSFTEAFF
D gene: -; clone size: many; J gene: TRBJ2-1; V gene: TRBV4-3; CDR3 DNA: TGCGCCAGCAGCCAACAGGGTGAACGGAACAATGAGCAGTTCTTC; CDR3 protein: CASSQQGERNNEQFF
D gene: TRBD1; clone size: many; J gene: TRBJ1-5; V gene: TRBV7-9; CDR3 DNA: TGTGCCAGCAGCCGGGGACAGGGGCAGCCCCAGCATTTT; CDR3 protein: CASSRGQGQPQHF